The next 3 T cell receptor beta chains were all read from a single sample in a study of metastatic and nonmetastatic thyroid tumors. TCRdb re-called clones from the PCR reads using MiXCR. The sample has tens of thousands of clones, about an eighth seen once. Among the patients, none had received any treatment before thyroid surgery. Specimen: tumor tissue. The receptor set was obtained from a female donor with papillary thyroid cancer or a benign thyroid nodule (not recorded which). Some clones in this sample may be carry-over from other donors' samples.

This clone has at least ten counts. The chain combines TRBV2 with TRBJ2-6; perhaps TRBD1 as D (5 bases). V gave up 2 bases and J gave up 0 bases, with 14 bases separating them. There are 18 residues in the CDR3. The germline V gene has CDR1 SNHLY and CDR2 FYNNEI. CDR3 bases: TGTGCCAGCAGTGAATGGGCAGGGCCAATCTCTGGGGCCAACGTCCTGACTTTC. Translation: CASSEWAGPISGANVLTF. The full variable domain, rest sourced from reference TRBV2 and TRBJ2-6, is EPEVTQTPSHQVTQMGQEVILRCVPISNHLYFYWYRQILGQKVEFLVSFYNNEISEKSEIFDDQFSVERPDGSNFTLKIRSTKLEDSAMYFCASSEWAGPISGANVLTFGAGSRLTVL.

This clone was seen at least ten times. The V call is TRBV4-1, the J call TRBJ1-1; 8 bases agree with TRBD1. The V gene end was trimmed by 3 bases and the J gene end by 3 bases; junction bases not matched to a gene: 3. The CDR3 has 14 amino acids. Germline V gives CDR1 MGHRA, CDR2 YSYEKL. The CDR3: CASSHDRGHTEAFF. The CDR3, as DNA: TGCGCCAGCAGCCACGACAGGGGCCACACTGAAGCTTTCTTT.

The sample holds many counts of this clone. This chain uses TRBV12-3 or TRBV12-4 with TRBJ1-2; D is undetermined. The CDR3 covers 11 residues. Trimming shortened V by 3 bases and J by 8 bases, and 7 bases separated the two germline ends. The CDR3 sequence: CASSFKWGYTF. CDR3 bases: TGTGCCAGCAGTTTCAAATGGGGCTACACCTTC.